Shown below are 5 T cell receptor beta chains from a single sample sequenced in a study of cytomegalovirus exposure and HLA in healthy donors (dated by TCRdb to 2016 to 2017). The library was built by means of the immunoSEQ multiplex PCR assay. For the multiplex PCR, a mixture combining 60 forward primers for TCR Vbeta segments and 13 reverse primers for TCR Jbeta segments was used. This immuneACCESS table, as held by TCRdb, lists in-frame sequences with V and J called but not all clones. Of the missing ones, under half trace to an unresolved V gene in checked studies; the others have no known cause. The sample contains around 150,000 clones, approximately 80% of them found a single time. The ten largest clones represent less than 9% of the sample. Sequenced sample: PBMCs. Source of these receptors: a male donor in good health and CMV-seropositive.

The chain's CDR3 is CAIAGHPPYEQYF. The DNA of the CDR3 is TGTGCCATTGCGGGCCATCCACCCTACGAGCAGTACTTC. J is TRBJ2-7 and V is TRBV11-2, with D possibly being TRBD2 (5 bases). Germline CDR1 and CDR2: SGHAT and FQNNGV. Deletions cut 10 bases from V and 2 bases from J, with 15 bases between. This CDR3 comprises 13 residues.

The chain joins TRBV29-1 to TRBJ1-2; D is perhaps TRBD1 (5 bases). This CDR3 has 13 amino acids. Between the trimmed V and J ends, which lost 6 bases and 2 bases, there was a span of 13 bases. Germline V lookup: CDR1 SQVTM, CDR2 ANQGSEA. The CDR3, as DNA: TGCAGCGTCCAGGAGGGGACCAACTATGGCTACACCTTC. It encodes CSVQEGTNYGYTF.

There are a few counts of this clone. The chain joins TRBV29-1 to TRBJ1-6, with D unresolved. CDR3 size: 14 residues. The V and J ends lost 4 bases and 5 bases respectively, with 12 bases between them. CDR1 and CDR2 (germline): SQVTM, ANQGSEA. The CDR3 DNA reads TGCAGCGTTGCAGCGGGTGGCAATAATTCACCCCTCCACTTT. This encodes CSVAAGGNNSPLHF.

The chain uses TRBV7-9 and TRBJ2-3; D may be TRBD2 (6 bases). Per the germline V gene, CDR1 is SEHNR and CDR2 is FQNEAQ (reference sequence). The ends were cut back, 2 bases at V and 6 bases at J, with 15 bases in the middle. The CDR3 spans 15 residues. The CDR3 sequence: CASSLLKRVGDTQYF. The CDR3 coding sequence is TGTGCCAGCAGCTTATTAAAGCGGGTCGGGGATACGCAGTATTTT.

The chain joins TRBV30 to TRBJ1-5; D uncertain. The ends were cut back, 0 bases at V and 5 bases at J, with 8 bases in the middle. Germline CDR1 is GTSNPN and CDR2 is SVGIG (reference sequence). The CDR3 contains 13 residues. CDR3 coding DNA: TGTGCCTGGAGTGTATGGCCAGATCAGCCCCAGCATTTT. Protein sequence: CAWSVWPDQPQHF.